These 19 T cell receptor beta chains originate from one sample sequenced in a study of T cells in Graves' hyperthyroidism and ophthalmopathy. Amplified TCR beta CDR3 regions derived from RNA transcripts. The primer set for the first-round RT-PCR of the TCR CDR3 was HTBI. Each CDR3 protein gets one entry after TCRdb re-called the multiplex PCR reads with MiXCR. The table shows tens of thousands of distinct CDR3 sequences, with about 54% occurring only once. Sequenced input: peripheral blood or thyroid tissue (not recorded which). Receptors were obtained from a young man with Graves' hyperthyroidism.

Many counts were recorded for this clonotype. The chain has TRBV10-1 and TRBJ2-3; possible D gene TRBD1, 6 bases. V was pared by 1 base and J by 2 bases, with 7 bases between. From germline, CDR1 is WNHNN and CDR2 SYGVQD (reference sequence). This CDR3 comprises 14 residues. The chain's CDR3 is CASSEWDNTDTQYF. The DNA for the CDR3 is TGCGCCAGCAGTGAGTGGGACAACACAGATACGCAGTATTTT.

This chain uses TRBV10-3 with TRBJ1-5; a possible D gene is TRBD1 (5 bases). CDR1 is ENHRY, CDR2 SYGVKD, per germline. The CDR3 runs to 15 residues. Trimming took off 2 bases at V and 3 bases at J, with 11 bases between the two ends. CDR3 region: CAISETQGYNQPQHF. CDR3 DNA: TGTGCCATCAGTGAGACTCAGGGATACAATCAGCCCCAGCATTTT.

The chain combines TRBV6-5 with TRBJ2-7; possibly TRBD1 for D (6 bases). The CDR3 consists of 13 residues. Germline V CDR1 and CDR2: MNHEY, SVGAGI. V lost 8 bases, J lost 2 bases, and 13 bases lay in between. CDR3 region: CASVDAGAYEQYF. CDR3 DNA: TGTGCCAGCGTTGACGCAGGGGCCTACGAGCAGTACTTC.

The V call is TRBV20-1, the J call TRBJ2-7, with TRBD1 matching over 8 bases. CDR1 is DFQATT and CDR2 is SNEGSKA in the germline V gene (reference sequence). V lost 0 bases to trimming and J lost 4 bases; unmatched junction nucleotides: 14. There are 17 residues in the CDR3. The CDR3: CSARDQGGQGASYEQYF. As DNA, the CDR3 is TGCAGTGCTAGAGATCAGGGGGGTCAGGGGGCATCGTACGAGCAGTACTTC.

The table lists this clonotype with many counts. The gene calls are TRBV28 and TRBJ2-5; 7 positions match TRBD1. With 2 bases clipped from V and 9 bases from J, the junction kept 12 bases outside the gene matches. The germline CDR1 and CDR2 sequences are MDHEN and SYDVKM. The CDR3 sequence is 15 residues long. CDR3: CASSLADRPLKAQYF. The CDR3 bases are TGTGCCAGCAGTTTAGCGGACAGGCCCCTGAAGGCCCAGTACTTC.

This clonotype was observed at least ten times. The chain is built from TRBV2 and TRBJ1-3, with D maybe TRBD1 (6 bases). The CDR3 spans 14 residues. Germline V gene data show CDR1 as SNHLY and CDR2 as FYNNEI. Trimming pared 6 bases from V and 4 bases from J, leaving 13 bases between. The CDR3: CASRGAELGNTIYF. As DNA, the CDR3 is TGTGCCAGCAGGGGGGCAGAACTGGGAAACACCATATATTTT.

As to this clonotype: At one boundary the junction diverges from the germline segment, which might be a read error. The CDR3 spells CSAFGGGGGETQCF. The CDR3 region has the DNA TGCAGTGCTTTCGGTGGCGGGGGGGGGGAGACCCAGTGCTTC. The chain uses TRBV20-1 and TRBJ2-5; TRBD2 matches at 9 bases. The CDR3 totals 14 residues. Per germline, CDR1 DFQATT and CDR2 SNEGSKA (reference sequence).

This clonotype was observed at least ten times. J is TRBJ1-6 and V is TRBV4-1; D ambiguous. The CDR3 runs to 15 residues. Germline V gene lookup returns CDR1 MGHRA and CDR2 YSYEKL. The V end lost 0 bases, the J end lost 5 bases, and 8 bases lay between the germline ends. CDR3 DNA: TGCGCCAGCAGCCAAGAGGACGGCAATAATTCACCCCTCCACTTT. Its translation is CASSQEDGNNSPLHF.

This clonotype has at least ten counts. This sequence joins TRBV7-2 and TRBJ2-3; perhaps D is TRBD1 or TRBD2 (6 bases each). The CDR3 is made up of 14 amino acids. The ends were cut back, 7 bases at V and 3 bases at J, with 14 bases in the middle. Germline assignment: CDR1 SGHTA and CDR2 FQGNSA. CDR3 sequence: CASKGGRLTDTQYF. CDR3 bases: TGTGCCAGCAAAGGGGGGAGGTTAACAGATACGCAGTATTTT.

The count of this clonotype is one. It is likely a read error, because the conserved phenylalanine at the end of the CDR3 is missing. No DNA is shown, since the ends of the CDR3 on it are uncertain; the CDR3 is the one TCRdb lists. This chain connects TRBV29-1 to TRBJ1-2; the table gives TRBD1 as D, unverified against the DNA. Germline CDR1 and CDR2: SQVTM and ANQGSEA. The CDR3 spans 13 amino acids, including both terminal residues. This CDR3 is CSVRDGDLHGHTL.

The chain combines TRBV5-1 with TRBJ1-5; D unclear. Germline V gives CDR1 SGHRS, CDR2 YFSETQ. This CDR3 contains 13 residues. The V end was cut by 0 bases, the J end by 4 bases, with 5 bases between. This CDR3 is CASSLGENQPQHF. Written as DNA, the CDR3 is TGCGCCAGCAGCTTGGGCGAGAATCAGCCCCAGCATTTT.

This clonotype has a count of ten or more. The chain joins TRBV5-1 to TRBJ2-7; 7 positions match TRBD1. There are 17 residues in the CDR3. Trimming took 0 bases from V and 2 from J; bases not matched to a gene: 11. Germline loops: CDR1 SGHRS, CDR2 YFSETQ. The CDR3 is CASSLGPRAQGTYEQYF. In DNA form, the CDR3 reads TGCGCCAGCAGCTTGGGACCTCGGGCACAGGGGACCTACGAGCAGTACTTC.

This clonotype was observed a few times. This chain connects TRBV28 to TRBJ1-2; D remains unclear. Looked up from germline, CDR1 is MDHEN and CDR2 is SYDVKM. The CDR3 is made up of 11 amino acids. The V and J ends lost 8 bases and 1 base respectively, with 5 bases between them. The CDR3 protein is CASWDNYGYTF. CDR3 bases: TGTGCCAGCTGGGATAACTATGGCTACACCTTC.

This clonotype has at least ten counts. Written as DNA, the CDR3 is TGCAGTGCTAGAGACTTCCAGGGGGCGATACAGAACACTGAAGCTTTCTTT. Its protein is CSARDFQGAIQNTEAFF. The rearrangement uses TRBV20-1 and TRBJ1-1, with 8 bases identical to TRBD1. The ends lost 0 bases at V and 1 base at J; junction bases unmatched: 10. The CDR3 has 17 residues. CDR1 is DFQATT and CDR2 is SNEGSKA in the germline V gene (reference sequence).

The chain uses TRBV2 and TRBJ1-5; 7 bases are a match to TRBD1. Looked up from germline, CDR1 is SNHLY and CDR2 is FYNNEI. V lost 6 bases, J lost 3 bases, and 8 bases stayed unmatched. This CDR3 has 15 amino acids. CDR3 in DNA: TGTGCCAGCAGAGGAGGGACAGACTCCAATCAGCCCCAGCATTTT. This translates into CASRGGTDSNQPQHF.

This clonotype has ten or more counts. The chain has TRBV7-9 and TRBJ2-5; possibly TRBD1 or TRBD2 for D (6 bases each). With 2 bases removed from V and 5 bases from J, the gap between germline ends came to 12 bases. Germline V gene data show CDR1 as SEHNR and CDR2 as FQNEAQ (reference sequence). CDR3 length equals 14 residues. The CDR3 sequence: CASSLLRGRETQYF. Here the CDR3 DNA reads TGTGCCAGCAGCTTACTTCGGGGGCGGGAGACCCAGTACTTC.

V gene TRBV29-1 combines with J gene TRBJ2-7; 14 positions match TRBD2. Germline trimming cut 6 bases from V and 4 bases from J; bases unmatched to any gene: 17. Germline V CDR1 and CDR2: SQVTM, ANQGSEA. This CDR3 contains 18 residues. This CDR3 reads CSVRPGTSGGKVQYEQYF. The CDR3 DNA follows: TGCAGCGTGAGGCCCGGGACTAGCGGGGGAAAAGTTCAATACGAGCAGTACTTC.

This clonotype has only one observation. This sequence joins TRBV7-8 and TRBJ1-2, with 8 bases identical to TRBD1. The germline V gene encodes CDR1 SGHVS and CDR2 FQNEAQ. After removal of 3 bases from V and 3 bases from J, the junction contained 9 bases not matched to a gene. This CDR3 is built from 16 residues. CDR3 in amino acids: CASSLGSGGTDYGYTF. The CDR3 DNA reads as TGTGCCAGCAGCTTGGGTTCAGGGGGCACTGACTATGGCTACACCTTC.

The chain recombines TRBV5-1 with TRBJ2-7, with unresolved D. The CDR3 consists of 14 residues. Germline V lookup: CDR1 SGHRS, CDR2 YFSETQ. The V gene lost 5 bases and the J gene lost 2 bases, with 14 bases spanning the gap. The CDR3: CASRPRLAPYEQYF. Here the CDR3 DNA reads TGCGCCAGCAGGCCGCGACTTGCCCCCTACGAGCAGTACTTC.